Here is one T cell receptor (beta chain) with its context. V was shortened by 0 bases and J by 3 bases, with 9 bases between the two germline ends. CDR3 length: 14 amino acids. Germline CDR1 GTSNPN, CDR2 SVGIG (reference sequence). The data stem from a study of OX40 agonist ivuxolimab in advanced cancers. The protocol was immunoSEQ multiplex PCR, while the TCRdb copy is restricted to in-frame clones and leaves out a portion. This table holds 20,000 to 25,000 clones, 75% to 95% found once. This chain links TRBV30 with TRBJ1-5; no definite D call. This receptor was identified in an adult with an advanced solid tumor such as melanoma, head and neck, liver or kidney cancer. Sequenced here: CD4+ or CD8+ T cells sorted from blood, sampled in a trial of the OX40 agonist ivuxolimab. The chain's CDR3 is CAWSVVGINQPQHF. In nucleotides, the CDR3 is TGTGCCTGGAGTGTCGTGGGGATCAATCAGCCCCAGCATTTT.